The 2 T cell receptor beta chains below were found in one sample sequenced in a study of cytomegalovirus exposure and HLA in healthy donors. PCR used 60 Vbeta primers and 13 Jbeta primers. Profiled with immunoSEQ multiplex PCR; TCRdb holds only in-frame clones, not every one. This listing includes some 84,000 clones. The sample was PBMCs. Every receptor here comes from a man aged 45-65 years in good health and CMV-seronegative.

V gene TRBV7-9 combines with J gene TRBJ2-5; a possible D gene is TRBD1 (6 bases). Germline V CDR1 and CDR2: SEHNR, FQNEAQ (reference sequence). This CDR3 region has 15 residues. V lost 2 bases and J lost 0, with 10 bases in between. Written as DNA, the CDR3 is TGTGCCAGCAGCTTACGGGACACCGACCAAGAGACCCAGTACTTC. Protein: CASSLRDTDQETQYF.

This chain uses TRBV27 with TRBJ2-5, with D unresolved. The length of the CDR3 is 13 residues. Germline CDR1 reads MNHEY; CDR2 reads SMNVEV (reference sequence). With 0 bases removed from V and 5 bases from J, the gap between germline ends came to 7 bases. The CDR3 region has the DNA TGTGCCAGCAGTTTATCCCCCCCTGAGACCCAGTACTTC. Its translation: CASSLSPPETQYF.